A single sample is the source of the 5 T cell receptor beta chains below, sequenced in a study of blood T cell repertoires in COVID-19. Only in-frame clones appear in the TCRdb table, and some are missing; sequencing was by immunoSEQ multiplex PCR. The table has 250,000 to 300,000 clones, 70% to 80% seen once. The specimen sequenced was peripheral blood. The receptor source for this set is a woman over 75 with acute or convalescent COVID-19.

CDR3 DNA sequence: TGTGCCAGTAGTCCCCGGGACAGGGGACACAATCAGCCCCAGCATTTT. Its translation: CASSPRDRGHNQPQHF. The chain couples TRBV19 to TRBJ1-5, with 10 bases aligning to TRBD1. Trimming took 5 bases from V and 3 from J; bases not matched to a gene: 7. This CDR3 has 16 amino acids. The V gene's germline CDR1 is LNHDA and CDR2 SQIVND (reference sequence).

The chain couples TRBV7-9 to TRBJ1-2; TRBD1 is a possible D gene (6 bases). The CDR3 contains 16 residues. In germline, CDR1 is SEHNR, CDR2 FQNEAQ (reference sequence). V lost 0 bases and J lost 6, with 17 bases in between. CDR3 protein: CASSLALYRVVNGYTF. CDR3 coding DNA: TGTGCCAGCAGCTTAGCGCTTTACAGGGTCGTGAATGGCTACACCTTC.

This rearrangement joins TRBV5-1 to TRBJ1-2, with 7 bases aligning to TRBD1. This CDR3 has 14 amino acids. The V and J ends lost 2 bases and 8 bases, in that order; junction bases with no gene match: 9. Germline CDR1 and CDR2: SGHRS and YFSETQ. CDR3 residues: CASSFGPGGRGYTF. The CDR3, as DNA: TGCGCCAGCAGCTTTGGACCAGGGGGAAGGGGCTACACCTTC.

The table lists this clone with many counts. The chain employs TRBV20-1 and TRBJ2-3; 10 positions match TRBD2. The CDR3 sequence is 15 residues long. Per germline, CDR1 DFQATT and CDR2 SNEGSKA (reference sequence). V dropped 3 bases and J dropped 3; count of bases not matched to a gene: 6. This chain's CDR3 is CSASITSGTTDTQYF. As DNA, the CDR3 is TGCAGTGCTAGTATTACTAGCGGGACTACAGATACGCAGTATTTT.

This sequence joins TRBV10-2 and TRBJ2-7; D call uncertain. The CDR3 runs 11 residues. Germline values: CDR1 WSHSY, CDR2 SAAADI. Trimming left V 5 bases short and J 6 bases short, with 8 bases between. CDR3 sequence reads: CASSFWSEQYF. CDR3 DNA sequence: TGCGCCAGCAGTTTTTGGAGCGAGCAGTACTTC.